This TCR beta chain originates from a study of T-cell memory formation after mild COVID-19. TCRdb redid the calling of the 5' RACE reads with MiXCR, one entry per CDR3 protein. The table has hundreds of thousands of distinct CDR3 sequences, 20% to 25% seen once; the top ten hold around 20%. The CDR3 runs 12 residues. Per the germline V gene, CDR1 is MNHNS and CDR2 is SASEGT. The V end lost 6 bases, the J end lost 4 bases, and 10 bases lay between the germline ends. The J gene is TRBJ2-7, the V gene TRBV6-1; tentatively, D is TRBD1 or TRBD2 (5 bases each). Material for sequencing was PBMCs or a T cell subset sorted from them (not recorded which). This receptor was identified in a young man who had mild COVID-19 (a few samples of this study predate the infection). Cell type and time point are not known. For the CDR3, the DNA is TGTGCCAGCAGGAGGGGTAGGTACGAGCAGTACTTC. It yields the protein CASRRGRYEQYF.